This record looks at one T cell receptor (beta chain) sequence and its context. Its matching antigen is unknown. The data belong to a study of regulatory T cells in long-lasting Graves disease. Study results and caveats: New patients shared fewer than 1,000 public clonotypes, and persistent patients shared more, with about 2,700.

Time point in this sample: newly diagnosed GD, antithyroid drugs for less than 3 months. PBMC-derived RNA was used for the TCR library. Libraries of TCR beta came from iRepertoire HTBI primers plus Arm-PCR of CDR3 regions. Using its own MiXCR run on the multiplex PCR reads, TCRdb lists one record per CDR3 protein. Of about 320,000 distinct CDR3 sequences listed, more than 15% are singletons. The sequencing used peripheral blood mononuclear cells (PBMCs), collected at new diagnosis, from a patient treated with antithyroid drugs. This clonotype was sampled from a female donor with Graves disease.

CDR3 nucleotide sequence: TGTGCCTGGAAGCTCATGAACACTGAAGCTTTCTTT. Residues: CAWKLMNTEAFF. The chain links TRBV30 to TRBJ1-1; D remains ambiguous. Trimming left V 4 bases short and J 0 bases short, with 6 bases between. Germline V gene data show CDR1 as GTSNPN and CDR2 as SVGIG (reference sequence). The CDR3 totals 12 residues.